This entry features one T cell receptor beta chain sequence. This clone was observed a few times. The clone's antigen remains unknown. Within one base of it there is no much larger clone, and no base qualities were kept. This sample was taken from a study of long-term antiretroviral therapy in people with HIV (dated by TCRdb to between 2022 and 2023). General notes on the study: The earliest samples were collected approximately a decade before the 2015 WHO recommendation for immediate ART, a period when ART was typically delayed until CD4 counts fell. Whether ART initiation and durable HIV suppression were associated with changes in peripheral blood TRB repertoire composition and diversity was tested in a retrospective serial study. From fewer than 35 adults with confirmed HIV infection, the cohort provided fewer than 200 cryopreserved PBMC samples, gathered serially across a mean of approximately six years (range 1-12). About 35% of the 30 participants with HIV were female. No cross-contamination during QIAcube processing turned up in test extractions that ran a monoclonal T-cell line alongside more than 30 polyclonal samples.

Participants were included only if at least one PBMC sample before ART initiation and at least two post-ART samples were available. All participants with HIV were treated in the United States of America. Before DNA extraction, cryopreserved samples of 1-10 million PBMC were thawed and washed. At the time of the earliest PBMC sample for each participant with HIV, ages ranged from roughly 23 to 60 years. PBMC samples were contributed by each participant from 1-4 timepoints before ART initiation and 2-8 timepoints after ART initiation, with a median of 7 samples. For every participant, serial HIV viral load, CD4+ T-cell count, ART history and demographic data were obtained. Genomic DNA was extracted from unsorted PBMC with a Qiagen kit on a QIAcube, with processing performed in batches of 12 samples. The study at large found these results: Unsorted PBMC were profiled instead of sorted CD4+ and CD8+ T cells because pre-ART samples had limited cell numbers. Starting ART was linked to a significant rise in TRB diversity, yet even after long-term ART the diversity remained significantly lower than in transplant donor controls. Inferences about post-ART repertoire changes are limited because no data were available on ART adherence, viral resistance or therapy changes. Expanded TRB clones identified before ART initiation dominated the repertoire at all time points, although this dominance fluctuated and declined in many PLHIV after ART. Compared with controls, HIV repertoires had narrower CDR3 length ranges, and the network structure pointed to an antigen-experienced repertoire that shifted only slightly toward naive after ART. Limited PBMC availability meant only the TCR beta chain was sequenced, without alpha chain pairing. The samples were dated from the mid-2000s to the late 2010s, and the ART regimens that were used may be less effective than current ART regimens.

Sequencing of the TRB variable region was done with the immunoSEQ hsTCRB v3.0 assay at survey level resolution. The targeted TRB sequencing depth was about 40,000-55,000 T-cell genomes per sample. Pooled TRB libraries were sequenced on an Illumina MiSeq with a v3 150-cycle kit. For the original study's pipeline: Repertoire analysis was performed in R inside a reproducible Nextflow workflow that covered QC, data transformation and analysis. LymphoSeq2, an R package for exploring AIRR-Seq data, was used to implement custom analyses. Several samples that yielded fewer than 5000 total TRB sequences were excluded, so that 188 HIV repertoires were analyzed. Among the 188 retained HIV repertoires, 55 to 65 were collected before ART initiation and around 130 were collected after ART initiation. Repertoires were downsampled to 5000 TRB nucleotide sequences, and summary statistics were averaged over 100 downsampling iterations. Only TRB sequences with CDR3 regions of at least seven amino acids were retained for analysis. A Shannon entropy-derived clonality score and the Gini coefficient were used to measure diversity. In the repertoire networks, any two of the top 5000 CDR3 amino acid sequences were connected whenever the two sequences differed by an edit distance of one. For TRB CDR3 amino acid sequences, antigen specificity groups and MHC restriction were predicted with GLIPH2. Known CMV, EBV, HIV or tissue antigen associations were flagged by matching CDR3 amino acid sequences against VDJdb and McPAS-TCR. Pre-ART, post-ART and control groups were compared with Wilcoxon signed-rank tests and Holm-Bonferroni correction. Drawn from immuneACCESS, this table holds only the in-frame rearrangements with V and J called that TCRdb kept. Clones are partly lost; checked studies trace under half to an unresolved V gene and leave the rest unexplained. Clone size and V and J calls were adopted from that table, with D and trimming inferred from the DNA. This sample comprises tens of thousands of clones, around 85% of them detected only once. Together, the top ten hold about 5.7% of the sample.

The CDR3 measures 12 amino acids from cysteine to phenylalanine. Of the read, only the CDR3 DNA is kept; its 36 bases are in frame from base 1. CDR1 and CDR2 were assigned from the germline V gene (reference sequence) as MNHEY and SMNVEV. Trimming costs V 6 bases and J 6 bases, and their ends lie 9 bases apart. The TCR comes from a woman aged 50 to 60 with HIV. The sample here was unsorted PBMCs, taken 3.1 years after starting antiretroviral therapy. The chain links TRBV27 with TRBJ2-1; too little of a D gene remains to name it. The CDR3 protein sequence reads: CASSLGSNEQFF. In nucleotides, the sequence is TGTGCCAGCAGCCTAGGTTCCAATGAGCAGTTCTTC.